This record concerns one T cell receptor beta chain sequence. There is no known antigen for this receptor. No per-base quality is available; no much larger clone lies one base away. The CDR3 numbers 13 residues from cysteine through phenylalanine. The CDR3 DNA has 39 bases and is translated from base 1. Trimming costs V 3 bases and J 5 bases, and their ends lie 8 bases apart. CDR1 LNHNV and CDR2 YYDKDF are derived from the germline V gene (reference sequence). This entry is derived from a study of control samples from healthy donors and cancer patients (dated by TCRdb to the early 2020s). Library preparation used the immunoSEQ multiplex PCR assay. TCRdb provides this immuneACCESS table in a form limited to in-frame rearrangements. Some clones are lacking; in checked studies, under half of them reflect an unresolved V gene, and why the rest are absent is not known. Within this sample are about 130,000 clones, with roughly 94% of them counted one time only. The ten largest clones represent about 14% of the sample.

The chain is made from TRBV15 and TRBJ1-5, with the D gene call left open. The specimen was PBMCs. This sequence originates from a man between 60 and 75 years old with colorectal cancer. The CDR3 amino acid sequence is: CATSSNEDQPQHF. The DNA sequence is TGTGCCACCAGCAGCAACGAAGATCAGCCCCAGCATTTT.